This T cell receptor beta chain was captured by sequencing in a study of blood T cells in healthy people across ages. This clonotype was recorded at least ten times. V was cut by 3 bases and J by 3 bases, with 15 bases left in between. Germline lookup yields CDR1 MNHNS and CDR2 SASEGT. The CDR3 has 15 amino acids. For the second PCR, which ran for about 6 to 12 cycles, a sample-barcoded 5' primer and a J-beta primer mix were used. Using its own MiXCR run on the 5' RACE reads, TCRdb lists one record per CDR3 protein. The table has approximately 1.5 million distinct CDR3 sequences, around 35% seen once; the top ten hold over 9%.

The V call is TRBV6-1, the J call TRBJ2-7; D might be TRBD2 (6 bases). The sequenced sample consisted of blood. The receptor's source is a woman in her 30s in good health. The CDR3: CASSEWGTDLYEQYF. The CDR3 region has the DNA TGTGCCAGCAGTGAGTGGGGGACTGACCTCTACGAGCAGTACTTC.